The 6 T cell receptor beta chains reported below all come from one sample, sequenced in a study of tumor and adjacent non-tumor tissue in lung cancer. No cell sorting was done before RNA was extracted from the tissue. TCRbeta libraries were built with three rounds of nested PCR, modified from ARM-PCR. TCRdb itself ran the multiplex PCR reads through MiXCR, one entry per CDR3 protein. The sample lists 200,000 to 250,000 distinct CDR3 sequences; less than 80% were seen once. The material sequenced was lung tumor tissue. These receptors came from a man aged 60 to 69 with non-small cell lung cancer.

About this clonotype itself: The final CDR3 position lacks the conserved phenylalanine or tryptophan, pointing to a likely read error. V usage is TRBV12-5 and J usage is TRBJ2-5, with a possible D match to TRBD1 (5 bases). The CDR3 runs to 13 residues. V was cut by 5 bases and J by 1 base, with 8 bases left in between. In germline, CDR1 is LGHNT, CDR2 FRNRAP. CDR3 DNA: TGTGCTAGTGGTCCAGGGATCCAAGAGACCCAGTACTTA. Amino acids: CASGPGIQETQYL.

This clonotype was counted a few times. The rearrangement joins TRBV5-4 to TRBJ1-1; unclear D gene. Germline V CDR1 and CDR2: SGHNT, YYREEE (reference sequence). Trimming left V 3 bases short and J 6 bases short, with 9 bases between. The CDR3 runs 12 residues. The DNA of the CDR3 is TGTGCCAGCAGCTCCAGCCCATCTGAAGCTTTCTTT. This gives the protein CASSSSPSEAFF.

With respect to this clonotype: One end of the junction is discordant with germline, which a read error may explain. The chain employs TRBV6-1 and TRBJ2-6; 10 bases match TRBD1. This CDR3 comprises 15 residues. Germline V gives CDR1 MNHNS, CDR2 SASEGT. CDR3 in DNA: TGTGACAGCAACGGACAGGGGGCTGGGGCCAACGTCCTGACTTTC. Amino acids: CDSNGQGAGANVLTF.

With respect to this clonotype: The junction departs from germline at one end; a sequencing error may be responsible. The rearrangement links TRBV6-6 to TRBJ1-2; 11 nucleotides agree with TRBD1. The germline CDR1 and CDR2 sequences are MNHNY and SVGAGI (reference sequence). The CDR3 covers 15 residues. Here the CDR3 DNA reads TGTGCCAGCGGTTATTCCGGACAGGGGGCGGCTGGCTACACCTTC. This translates into CASGYSGQGAAGYTF.

Points on this clonotype: The CDR3 ends on some other residue instead of the conserved phenylalanine or tryptophan, so this is likely a read error. The V gene is TRBV5-4, the J gene TRBJ1-6; D remains ambiguous. The V and J ends lost 1 base and 10 bases respectively, with 15 bases between them. The CDR3 spans 15 residues. Germline CDR1 reads SGHNT; CDR2 reads YYREEE (reference sequence). The CDR3 loop reads CASSLSQRSTSPLHS. As DNA, the CDR3 is TGTGCCAGCAGCTTGTCGCAGCGATCTACCTCACCCCTCCACTCT.

As to this clonotype: A much larger clone sits a single nucleotide away, making a read error possible. V usage is TRBV29-1 and J usage is TRBJ2-7, with TRBD1 matching 8 bases. The CDR3 consists of 13 residues. Germline V gene sequence: CDR1 SQVTM, CDR2 ANQGSEA. CDR3 sequence reads: CCVGGQASYEQYF. The CDR3 DNA is TGCTGCGTTGGGGGACAGGCCTCCTACGAGCAGTACTTC.